These 27 T cell receptor beta chains were all obtained from the same sample, sequenced in a study of cytomegalovirus exposure and HLA in healthy donors. PCR was performed using 60 Vbeta and 13 Jbeta primers. The assay was immunoSEQ multiplex PCR, and TCRdb's table has in-frame clones only and misses some. The top ten hold about 1.2% of the sample, which has 200,000 to 250,000 clones, approximately 81% seen once. Sequencing was done on a sample of PBMCs. The receptors come from a human donor in good health.

J is TRBJ2-7 and V is TRBV6-1; a weak D match, TRBD1 (5 bases). Trimming shortened V by 7 bases and J by 0 bases, and 7 bases separated the two germline ends. The CDR3 contains 12 residues. Per germline, CDR1 MNHNS and CDR2 SASEGT. CDR3 sequence reads: CASKDSSYEQYF. CDR3 DNA: TGTGCCAGCAAAGACAGCTCCTACGAGCAGTACTTC.

V usage is TRBV7-6 and J usage is TRBJ2-7; TRBD1 matches at 7 bases. The CDR3 length is 16 residues. J gave up 0 bases and V 0 bases, and 5 bases lay outside the gene matches. Germline loops: CDR1 SGHVS, CDR2 FNYEAQ. The DNA of the CDR3 is TGTGCCAGCAGCTTAGCGGCTGGACAGGACTCCTACGAGCAGTACTTC. It yields the protein CASSLAAGQDSYEQYF.

This rearrangement joins TRBV28 to TRBJ2-1, with a tentative D call TRBD2 (7 bases). The CDR3 totals 12 residues. Germline-derived CDR1 and CDR2 are MDHEN and SYDVKM. The CDR3: CVVRGGYNEQFF. CDR3 DNA sequence: TGTGTTGTTAGGGGGGGGTACAATGAGCAGTTCTTC. Full variable domain (remainder filled in from reference TRBV28 and TRBJ2-1): DVKVTQSSRYLVKRTGEKVFLECVQDMDHENMFWYRQDPGLGLRLIYFSYDVKMKEKGDIPEGYSVSREKKERFSLILESASTNQTSMYLCVVRGGYNEQFFGPGTRLTVL.

The chain carries TRBV30 and TRBJ1-5; D is unresolved. Trimming cost V 2 bases and J 2 bases, with 19 bases left between them. Germline V gene lookup returns CDR1 GTSNPN and CDR2 SVGIG (reference sequence). The CDR3 loop spans 17 amino acids. Here the CDR3 reads CAWSTSRATGGNQPQHF. DNA of the CDR3: TGTGCCTGGAGTACCTCCCGGGCAACCGGGGGCAATCAGCCCCAGCATTTT.

This clone has just one count. The chain is built from TRBV19 and TRBJ2-7; D may be TRBD2 (6 bases). Trimming removed 7 bases from V and 3 bases from J, with 7 bases in between. CDR3 size: 11 residues. Germline V gene sequence: CDR1 LNHDA, CDR2 SQIVND (reference sequence). The CDR3 DNA sequence: TGTGCCAGTACAGCGGGCTACGAGCAGTACTTC. It encodes CASTAGYEQYF. Drawing the rest from reference TRBV19 and TRBJ2-7, the complete variable domain is DGGITQSPKYLFRKEGQNVTLSCEQNLNHDAMYWYRQDPGQGLRLIYYSQIVNDFQKGDIAEGYSVSREKKESFPLTVTSAQKNPTAFYLCASTAGYEQYFGPGTRLTVT.

The chain carries TRBV9 and TRBJ1-2; 9 positions agree with TRBD1. The CDR3 contains 13 residues. Unmatched junction bases numbered 4, after V lost 4 bases and J lost 6 bases. In germline, CDR1 is SGDLS, CDR2 YYNGEE. In DNA form, the CDR3 reads TGTGCCAGCAGCAACGACAGGGGGGATGGCTACACCTTC. Translation gives CASSNDRGDGYTF.

The chain uses TRBV6-1 and TRBJ1-1, with D hard to call. Germline V gives CDR1 MNHNS, CDR2 SASEGT. Trimming stripped 5 bases from V and 5 bases from J, with 18 bases between. This CDR3 contains 15 residues. CDR3 in amino acids: CASSPTQPSGTEAFF. In DNA form, the CDR3 reads TGTGCCAGCAGTCCTACCCAACCCAGCGGAACTGAAGCTTTCTTT.

The gene calls are TRBV29-1 and TRBJ1-1; D gene ambiguous. This CDR3 comprises 13 residues. The V gene lost 2 bases and the J gene lost 3 bases, with 10 bases spanning the gap. CDR1 SQVTM and CDR2 ANQGSEA come from the germline V gene. In nucleotides, the CDR3 is TGCAGCGTTGAAAAAGGGAGGGACACTGAAGCTTTCTTT. It codes for CSVEKGRDTEAFF.

As for this clone: This specimen includes other DNA sequences encoding the same CDR3. The CDR3 loop reads CASSVGGLAGYNEQFF. As DNA, the CDR3 is TGTGCCAGCAGCGTAGGGGGACTAGCGGGATACAATGAGCAGTTCTTC. This chain joins TRBV9 and TRBJ2-1, with TRBD2 identical over 13 bases. Germline V lookup: CDR1 SGDLS, CDR2 YYNGEE. Trimming at V came to 0 bases and at J to 4 bases, leaving 1 base not matched to a gene. The CDR3 runs 16 residues.

This clone was seen a handful of times. This chain connects TRBV29-1 to TRBJ2-5; 8 positions agree with TRBD1. There are 13 residues in the CDR3. Germline V CDR1 and CDR2: SQVTM, ANQGSEA. V gave up 7 bases and J gave up 5 bases; unmatched junction bases: 9. CDR3: CSADRQGYETQYF. CDR3 bases: TGCAGCGCTGATCGACAGGGGTACGAGACCCAGTACTTC. Complete variable domain (other parts from reference TRBV29-1 and TRBJ2-5): SAVISQKPSRDICQRGTSLTIQCQVDSQVTMMFWYRQQPGQSLTLIATANQGSEATYESGFVIDKFPISRPNLTFSTLTVSNMSPEDSSIYLCSADRQGYETQYFGPGTRLLVL.

To note about this clone: The sample contains more than one DNA sequence encoding this CDR3. This rearrangement joins TRBV10-1 to TRBJ2-7, with TRBD2 matching 10 bases. The junction had 6 bases not matched to a gene; V was cut back by 3 bases and J by 4 bases. This CDR3 contains 15 residues. Germline values: CDR1 WNHNN, CDR2 SYGVQD (reference sequence). The CDR3 reads CASSDGASGSYEQYF. DNA of the CDR3: TGCGCCAGCAGTGACGGCGCTAGCGGGAGTTACGAGCAGTACTTC.

The rearrangement uses TRBV5-4 and TRBJ2-2; D possibly corresponds to TRBD1 (5 bases). The ends were cut back, 2 bases at V and 4 bases at J, with 12 bases in the middle. The CDR3 loop spans 15 amino acids. Germline assignment: CDR1 SGHNT and CDR2 YYREEE (reference sequence). DNA for the CDR3: TGTGCCAGCAGCTTCCAGACAGTGGGCACCGGGGAGCTGTTTTTT. The encoded protein is CASSFQTVGTGELFF.

V usage is TRBV6-4 and J usage is TRBJ2-3, with TRBD2 matching 11 bases. This CDR3 has 15 amino acids. Germline-derived CDR1 and CDR2 are MRHNA and SNTAGT. Germline trimming cut 6 bases from V and 4 bases from J; bases unmatched to any gene: 6. In nucleotides, the CDR3 is TGTGCCAGCAGGGAGACTAGCGGGATTGCAGATACGCAGTATTTT. Protein: CASRETSGIADTQYF.

This rearrangement joins TRBV19 to TRBJ1-1; D is perhaps TRBD1 (6 bases). The V end was cut by 10 bases, the J end by 11 bases, with 23 bases between. The CDR3 loop spans 13 amino acids. CDR1 and CDR2 (germline): LNHDA, SQIVND (reference sequence). CDR3 amino acids: CATATGGGLGAFF. The CDR3 DNA follows: TGTGCCACCGCCACCGGGGGGGGCCTGGGGGCTTTCTTT.

V usage is TRBV5-1 and J usage is TRBJ1-6, with 9 bases lining up with TRBD1. CDR1 is SGHRS and CDR2 is YFSETQ in the germline V gene. The length of the CDR3 is 16 residues. V gave up 0 bases and J gave up 9 bases; unmatched junction bases: 7. The CDR3 protein is CASSLVGGQGFSPLHF. CDR3 sequence (DNA): TGCGCCAGCAGCTTGGTGGGGGGACAGGGATTTTCACCCCTCCACTTT.

The CDR3 protein is CASTGTIEETQYF. Written as DNA, the CDR3 is TGTGCCAGCACAGGGACTATCGAAGAGACCCAGTACTTC. The V and J genes are TRBV6-1 and TRBJ2-5; 7 positions agree with TRBD2. Per the germline V gene, CDR1 is MNHNS and CDR2 is SASEGT. This CDR3 contains 13 residues. V was clipped by 7 bases and J by 3 bases; unmatched bases: 5.

The chain combines TRBV27 with TRBJ1-1; 9 bases are a match to TRBD1. The CDR3 length is 18 residues. Germline CDR1 MNHEY, CDR2 SMNVEV (reference sequence). V dropped 3 bases and J dropped 0; count of bases not matched to a gene: 11. The CDR3 region is CASSFRPGTGIMNTEAFF. DNA of the CDR3: TGTGCCAGCAGTTTCCGCCCCGGGACAGGGATCATGAACACTGAAGCTTTCTTT.

V and J are TRBV7-8 and TRBJ2-3; TRBD1 matches at 9 bases. CDR1 is SGHVS, CDR2 FQNEAQ, per germline. Trimming took 4 bases from V and 2 from J; bases not matched to a gene: 7. The CDR3 has 16 residues. CDR3 region: CASSWRQGVATDTQYF. The CDR3 DNA reads TGTGCCAGCAGCTGGCGACAGGGGGTCGCCACAGATACGCAGTATTTT.

This clone was seen just once. This chain uses TRBV28 with TRBJ1-1; D is uncertain. The germline V and J ends were trimmed by 2 bases and 7 bases, with 8 bases remaining between them. CDR3 size: 12 residues. Looked up from germline, CDR1 is MDHEN and CDR2 is SYDVKM. CDR3: CASSLGGYEAFF. Here the CDR3 DNA reads TGTGCCAGCAGTTTAGGCGGGTATGAAGCTTTCTTT.

The V gene is TRBV23-1, the J gene TRBJ1-1; D remains ambiguous. TRBV23-1 is an ORF for which the function is uncertain. This CDR3 is 13 amino acids long. With 4 bases removed from V and 1 base from J, the gap between germline ends came to 7 bases. The CDR3 DNA is TGCGCCAGCAGTCTCAAGCGGAACACTGAAGCTTTCTTT. Protein sequence: CASSLKRNTEAFF.

The chain has TRBV6-5 and TRBJ2-1; 10 positions match TRBD2. The junction had 4 bases not matched to a gene; V was cut back by 4 bases and J by 4 bases. The germline gives CDR1 MNHEY, CDR2 SVGAGI. The length of the CDR3 is 15 residues. CDR3 loop: CASSFGTSDYNEQFF. The CDR3 bases are TGTGCCAGCAGTTTTGGGACTAGCGATTACAATGAGCAGTTCTTC.

The V gene is TRBV7-9, the J gene TRBJ2-7; 13 nucleotides match TRBD2. Per germline, CDR1 SEHNR and CDR2 FQNEAQ (reference sequence). This CDR3 spans 17 amino acids. V shed 5 bases, J shed 3 bases, and the junction held 10 bases outside the gene matches. The CDR3 is CASSTRTSGSPVYEQYF. CDR3 coding DNA: TGTGCCAGCAGCACCCGGACTAGCGGGAGCCCGGTCTACGAGCAGTACTTC. The complete variable domain, with remaining parts taken from reference TRBV7-9 and TRBJ2-7, reads DTGVSQNPRHKITKRGQNVTFRCDPISEHNRLYWYRQTLGQGPEFLTYFQNEAQLEKSRLLSDRFSAERPKGSFSTLEIQRTEQGDSAMYLCASSTRTSGSPVYEQYFGPGTRLTVT.

The rearrangement joins TRBV27 to TRBJ2-7, with D possibly matching TRBD1 (5 bases). Germline V lookup: CDR1 MNHEY, CDR2 SMNVEV (reference sequence). This CDR3 comprises 14 residues. Trimming cost V 0 bases and J 5 bases, with 11 bases left between them. Here the CDR3 DNA reads TGTGCCAGCAGTTTATCGGGGCATGGGCACGAGCAGTACTTC. Translated: CASSLSGHGHEQYF.

This rearrangement joins TRBV11-3 to TRBJ1-4; D is perhaps TRBD1 (6 bases). Germline V gene lookup returns CDR1 SGHNT and CDR2 YENEEA. Between the trimmed V and J ends, which lost 4 bases and 7 bases, there was a span of 16 bases. This CDR3 has 15 amino acids. As DNA, the CDR3 is TGTGCCAGCAGCTCCCACAGGGCCCGGGCTGAAAAACTGTTTTTT. Residues: CASSSHRARAEKLFF.

V is TRBV6-1 and J is TRBJ2-5, with 10 bases fitting TRBD2. There are 17 residues in the CDR3. Germline V gene sequence: CDR1 MNHNS, CDR2 SASEGT. J lost 2 bases, V lost 4 bases, and 10 bases had no gene match. CDR3 bases: TGTGCCAGCAGTGCCCTAGCGGGAGAGGTGGGACAAGAGACCCAGTACTTC. This gives the protein CASSALAGEVGQETQYF.

V and J are TRBV4-2 and TRBJ2-5, with TRBD1 matching over 7 bases. The V and J ends lost 0 bases and 5 bases, in that order; junction bases with no gene match: 9. There are 16 residues in the CDR3. Per germline, CDR1 LGHNA and CDR2 YNFKEQ. This CDR3 reads CASSQDYRGRGETQYF. CDR3 DNA sequence: TGTGCCAGCAGCCAAGATTATCGGGGCAGGGGGGAGACCCAGTACTTC.

The rearrangement links TRBV27 to TRBJ1-1; 12 positions agree with TRBD1. J was trimmed by 0 bases and V by 7 bases; bases with no gene match: 12. CDR3 length: 18 amino acids. Germline V gene data show CDR1 as MNHEY and CDR2 as SMNVEV (reference sequence). CDR3 coding DNA: TGTGCCAGCACCCTTAGAGGGACAGGGGGCCGATTGAACACTGAAGCTTTCTTT. This codes for CASTLRGTGGRLNTEAFF.